The 10 T cell receptor beta chains below were found in one sample sequenced in a study of CD8 T cells in Susac syndrome. The authors reverse transcribed roughly 0.5 to 1 ug RNA with random hexamers. MiXCR, applied by TCRdb to the immunoSEQ multiplex PCR reads, yields one record per CDR3 protein. The sample holds around 190,000 distinct CDR3 sequences, about 95% seen once. Input material: CD4+ T cells from PBMCs. Receptors originate from a human donor in good health.

This chain uses TRBV24-1 with TRBJ1-5, with no clear D. The V end was cut by 3 bases, the J end by 0 bases, with 8 bases between. The CDR3 runs to 15 residues. Germline V gives CDR1 KGHDR, CDR2 SFDVKD. CDR3 loop: CATSDAGDSNQPQHF. The CDR3 DNA reads TGTGCCACCAGTGATGCGGGTGATAGCAATCAGCCCCAGCATTTT.

The chain couples TRBV2 to TRBJ2-3; 10 positions agree with TRBD1. The CDR3 consists of 14 residues. Germline V gene data show CDR1 as SNHLY and CDR2 as FYNNEI. V lost 11 bases, J lost 4 bases, and 9 bases stayed unmatched. Here the CDR3 reads CAGFRDRGADTQYF. Written as DNA, the CDR3 is TGTGCCGGATTTCGGGACAGGGGAGCAGATACGCAGTATTTT.

The V and J genes are TRBV29-1 and TRBJ2-3, with D possibly TRBD1 on 6 matching bases. The V and J ends lost 7 bases and 3 bases respectively, with 14 bases between them. CDR1 and CDR2 (germline): SQVTM, ANQGSEA. The length of the CDR3 is 13 residues. The DNA of the CDR3 is TGCAGCGCCGGTGCTAGGGGGACAGATACGCAGTATTTT. Its translation is CSAGARGTDTQYF.

V is TRBV3-1 and J is TRBJ2-2, with D unclear. V lost 0 bases and J lost 5, with 4 bases in between. The CDR3 consists of 13 residues. Germline CDR1 LGHDT, CDR2 YNNKEL (reference sequence). CDR3 loop: CASSQEGTGELFF. The CDR3, as DNA: TGTGCCAGCAGCCAAGAGGGGACCGGGGAGCTGTTTTTT.

This rearrangement joins TRBV28 to TRBJ2-1; 11 bases are shared with TRBD1. The germline CDR1 and CDR2 sequences are MDHEN and SYDVKM. The V segment lost 1 base and the J segment 9 bases; nucleotides outside the gene matches: 5. This CDR3 region has 15 residues. CDR3: CASSLSGQGAVEQFF. In DNA form, the CDR3 reads TGTGCCAGCAGTTTATCCGGACAGGGGGCGGTTGAGCAGTTCTTC.

The gene calls are TRBV19 and TRBJ1-2; D remains unclear. The germline gives CDR1 LNHDA, CDR2 SQIVND (reference sequence). The CDR3 contains 15 residues. Trimming left V 1 base short and J 2 bases short, with 11 bases between. The CDR3 coding sequence is TGTGCCAGTAGTATAGGTGGTGCAGAGAACTATGGCTACACCTTC. It is translated as CASSIGGAENYGYTF.

V gene TRBV19 combines with J gene TRBJ2-7, with TRBD2 as a possible D gene (5 bases). CDR1 and CDR2 from the germline V gene are LNHDA and SQIVND (reference sequence). This CDR3 contains 17 residues. The V end lost 1 base, the J end lost 0 bases, and 16 bases lay between the germline ends. CDR3 sequence reads: CASSIGPMSAGSYEQYF. The DNA for the CDR3 is TGTGCCAGTAGTATAGGTCCTATGTCGGCGGGCTCCTACGAGCAGTACTTC.

This clonotype came up once. The rearrangement joins TRBV20-1 to TRBJ1-1, with D possibly TRBD1 on 6 matching bases. V lost 0 bases and J 1 base, leaving 15 bases between the germline ends. The CDR3 sequence is 16 residues long. Germline V gives CDR1 DFQATT, CDR2 SNEGSKA (reference sequence). CDR3 DNA: TGCAGTGCTAGAGATCTCACAGGGCCAGGGAACACTGAAGCTTTCTTT. It encodes CSARDLTGPGNTEAFF.

The chain employs TRBV25-1 and TRBJ1-4; D uncertain. This CDR3 has 14 amino acids. The ends were cut back, 6 bases at V and 6 bases at J, with 14 bases in the middle. CDR1 and CDR2 (germline): MGHDK, SYGVNS. CDR3 nucleotides: TGTGCCAGCAGCCTCGGGGTGAATGATGAAAAACTGTTTTTT. It specifies CASSLGVNDEKLFF.

The gene calls are TRBV27 and TRBJ2-5; 13 bases are shared with TRBD2. Germline loops: CDR1 MNHEY, CDR2 SMNVEV (reference sequence). The CDR3 length is 17 residues. V shed 8 bases and J 3 bases; nucleotides not matched to a gene: 12. CDR3 bases: TGTGCCAGCCGAGGACTAGCGGGAGTAGAGGGGGAAGAGACCCAGTACTTC. Its translation is CASRGLAGVEGEETQYF.